This TCR beta chain was captured by sequencing in a study of control samples from healthy donors and cancer patients. The method was immunoSEQ multiplex PCR; TCRdb's version includes in-frame clones alone and lacks a portion of them. The sample has about 120,000 clones, roughly 87% seen once. Germline V CDR1 and CDR2: MNHEY, SVGAGI. The length of the CDR3 is 15 residues. With 0 bases removed from V and 8 bases from J, the gap between germline ends came to 16 bases. The J gene is TRBJ1-2, the V gene TRBV6-5, with D possibly being TRBD1 (5 bases). Sequencing was carried out using blood. The clonotype comes from a man aged 18 to 30 in good health. The CDR3 spells CASSYSTAGLGGYTF. As DNA, the CDR3 is TGTGCCAGCAGTTACTCGACGGCAGGGCTTGGCGGCTACACCTTC.